The present T cell receptor (beta chain) was sequenced within a study of blood T cells in healthy people across ages. Combining a sample-barcoded 5' primer with a J-beta primer mix, a second PCR ran for roughly 6 to 11 cycles. A template-switch adaptor containing 12 random nucleotides labeled each cDNA molecule. TCRdb used MiXCR to reprocess the 5' RACE reads, holding one entry per CDR3 protein. Of more than 500,000 distinct CDR3 sequences in the sample, over 25% were seen once. Overall study results and limits: Comparison with aged donors showed that long-lived donors had more naive CD4+ cells and higher diversity.

The CDR3 loop spans 14 amino acids. V was clipped by 1 base and J by 1 base, with 8 bases between them. In germline, CDR1 is SGHRS, CDR2 YFSETQ. Concerning this clonotype: Its target is unknown.

This sample also belongs to another study, concerning T cells of mothers and their children. From that second work: The second PCR used the M1S primer, and this primer added sample barcodes and 2-4 random nucleotides.

This receptor was obtained from a boy aged 2 to 9 in good health. Sequenced sample: blood. V and J are TRBV5-1 and TRBJ1-1; D is uncertain. CDR3 sequence (DNA): TGCGCCAGCAGCTTGAACACCGCGAACACTGAAGCTTTCTTT. The encoded protein is CASSLNTANTEAFF.